This TCR beta chain was captured in a study of blood T cell repertoires in COVID-19. Study information: Some COVID-19 samples were acute and others convalescent; all came from the United States, Italy and Spain. From T cells, B-cell-depleted T cells, or PBMCs came the material, which was cDNA or gDNA.

In the study's own analysis: The authors estimated nucleated cell counts from reference gene primer amplification. Method: immunoSEQ multiplex PCR; TCRdb's copy keeps in-frame clones and lacks some. V and J calls and clone size come straight from that table; D and trimming were deduced from the DNA. Of 65,000 to 75,000 clones in the sample, 65% to 90% were seen once. Germline V gene lookup returns CDR1 MGHRA and CDR2 YSYEKL. Trimming left V 4 bases short and J 5 bases short, with 14 bases between. This CDR3 contains 14 residues. This chain connects TRBV4-1 to TRBJ2-5; the D gene is possibly TRBD1 (6 bases). Material for sequencing was peripheral blood. The receptor was isolated from a man older than 75 with acute or convalescent COVID-19. The CDR3 sequence is CASSPSGVGETQYF. The CDR3 nucleotides are TGCGCCAGCAGCCCCTCAGGGGTGGGGGAGACCCAGTACTTC.